This T cell receptor beta chain is drawn from a study of technical replicates of blood from a handful of donors. This clone was seen only once. Trimming left V 6 bases short and J 3 bases short, with 17 bases between. CDR3 length: 15 residues. Germline V gives CDR1 MDHEN, CDR2 SYDVKM. Profiling relied on immunoSEQ multiplex PCR, and the TCRdb table lists in-frame clones only, not all of them. The profile shows 70,000 to 95,000 clones, about 95% of them singletons. This chain connects TRBV28 to TRBJ1-1, with D tentatively TRBD1 (5 bases). This receptor was obtained from a human donor in good health. The sequenced sample consisted of T cells isolated from PBMCs. CDR3 amino acids: CASSPGGASDTEAFF. CDR3 DNA sequence: TGTGCCAGCAGCCCCGGGGGTGCCAGTGACACTGAAGCTTTCTTT.